This TCR beta chain was captured in a study of blood T cell repertoires in COVID-19. Study summary: The origin of the acute and convalescent COVID-19 samples was the United States, Italy and Spain. PBMCs, B-cell-depleted T cells, or T cells provided the cDNA or gDNA that made up the material.

V dropped 3 bases and J dropped 6; count of bases not matched to a gene: 4. The CDR3 contains 13 residues. Germline CDR1 reads KGHSH; CDR2 reads LQKENI. Seattle patient enrollment occurred during active infection, with longitudinal follow-up thereafter. Authors' analysis steps: Estimated nucleated cell counts came from reference gene primer amplification. Sequencing was performed with immunoSEQ multiplex PCR; in TCRdb, only in-frame clones are kept and a portion is missing. V and J calls and clone size are copied from that table; D and trimming were computed from the DNA. The top ten clones hold around 6.3% of a sample with approximately 230,000 clones, approximately 90% of them seen once.

Material: peripheral blood. The TCR sequence derives from a woman aged 25 to 39 with COVID-19, enrolled during active disease. V usage is TRBV18 and J usage is TRBJ2-7; the match to TRBD2 covers 8 bases. CDR3 sequence reads: CASSPKREREQYV. In nucleotides, the CDR3 is TGTGCCAGCTCACCCAAGCGGGAGCGCGAGCAGTACGTC.